Detailed here is one T cell receptor (beta chain). What it binds is unknown. Unmatched junction bases numbered 3, after V lost 3 bases and J lost 4 bases. Germline V lookup: CDR1 SGHRS, CDR2 YFSETQ. The CDR3 is made up of 14 amino acids. This sample is drawn from a study of beta chain features in type 1 diabetes. About the research overall: When patients were set against healthy donors, age, gender and cell yields were similar. Study-wide findings and caveats: HLA effects on TCRB rearrangement stayed unresolved here.

Reverse transcribing all isolated RNA meant expressed TCRB transcripts were sequenced. TCRdb's table, derived via immunoSEQ multiplex PCR, lists solely in-frame clones and lacks some. Of approximately 400,000 clones listed, about 16% are singletons. The clonotype comes from a woman in her late teens or twenties in good health. Input material: naive CD4+ T cells from blood. The rearrangement joins TRBV5-1 to TRBJ2-5; TRBD2 agrees at 10 bases. CDR3 nucleotide sequence: TGCGCCAGCAGCTCCCGACTAGCGGGAGAGACCCAGTACTTC. Translation gives CASSSRLAGETQYF.